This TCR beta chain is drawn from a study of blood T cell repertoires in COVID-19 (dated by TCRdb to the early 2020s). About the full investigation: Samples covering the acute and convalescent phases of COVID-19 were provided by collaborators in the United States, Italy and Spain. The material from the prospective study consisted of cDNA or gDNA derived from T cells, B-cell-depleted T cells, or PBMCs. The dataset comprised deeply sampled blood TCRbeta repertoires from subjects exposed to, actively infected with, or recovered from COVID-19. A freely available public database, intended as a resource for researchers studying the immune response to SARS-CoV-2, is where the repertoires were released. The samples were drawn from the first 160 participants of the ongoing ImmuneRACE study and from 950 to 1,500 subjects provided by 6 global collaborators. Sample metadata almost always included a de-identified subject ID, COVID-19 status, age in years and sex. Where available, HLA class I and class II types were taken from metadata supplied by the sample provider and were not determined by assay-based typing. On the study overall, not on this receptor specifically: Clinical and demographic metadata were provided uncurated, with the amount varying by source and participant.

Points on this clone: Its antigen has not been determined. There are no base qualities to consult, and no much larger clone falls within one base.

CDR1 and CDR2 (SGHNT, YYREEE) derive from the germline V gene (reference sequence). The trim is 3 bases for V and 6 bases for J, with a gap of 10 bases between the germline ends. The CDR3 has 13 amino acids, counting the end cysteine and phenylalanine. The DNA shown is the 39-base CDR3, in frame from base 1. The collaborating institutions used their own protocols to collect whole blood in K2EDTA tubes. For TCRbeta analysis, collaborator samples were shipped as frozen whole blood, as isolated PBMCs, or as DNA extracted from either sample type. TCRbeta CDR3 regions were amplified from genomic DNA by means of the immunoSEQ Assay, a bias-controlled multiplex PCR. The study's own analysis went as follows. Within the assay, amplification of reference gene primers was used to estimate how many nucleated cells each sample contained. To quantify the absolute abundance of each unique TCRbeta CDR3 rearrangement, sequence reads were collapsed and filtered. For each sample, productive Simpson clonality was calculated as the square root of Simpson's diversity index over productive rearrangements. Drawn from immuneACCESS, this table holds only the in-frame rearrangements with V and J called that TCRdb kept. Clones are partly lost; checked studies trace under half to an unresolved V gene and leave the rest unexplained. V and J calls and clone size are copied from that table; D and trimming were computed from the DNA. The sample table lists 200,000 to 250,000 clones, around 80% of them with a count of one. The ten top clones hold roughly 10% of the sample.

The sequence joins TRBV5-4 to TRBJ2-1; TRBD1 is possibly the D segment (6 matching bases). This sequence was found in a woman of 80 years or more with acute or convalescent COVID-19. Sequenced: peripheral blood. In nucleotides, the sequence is TGTGCCAGCAGCTCGACAGGAATCAATGAGCAGTTCTTC. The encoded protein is CASSSTGINEQFF.